Listed here are 18 T cell receptor beta chains from one sample, sequenced in a study of T cells in Graves' hyperthyroidism and ophthalmopathy. RNA transcripts yielded amplified TCR beta CDR3 regions. During a first-round RT-PCR of the TCR CDR3, the HTBI primer set was used. One entry per CDR3 protein results from TCRdb running MiXCR on the multiplex PCR reads. The table records nearly 600,000 distinct CDR3 sequences, 11% to 15% of them present only once. Sequencing used blood. These receptors were obtained from a woman aged 18-29 years with Graves' ophthalmopathy.

This clonotype has at least ten counts. V gene TRBV6-2 or TRBV6-3 combines with J gene TRBJ2-1; D not resolved. V was pared by 8 bases and J by 6 bases, with 14 bases between. The CDR3 loop spans 13 amino acids. Germline assignment: CDR1 MNHEY and CDR2 SVGEGT. The CDR3: CASGYRTINEQFF. In DNA form, the CDR3 reads TGTGCCAGCGGATACCGGACGATCAATGAGCAGTTCTTC.

This clonotype was detected only a few times. The rearrangement links TRBV9 to TRBJ2-3; 10 nucleotides line up with TRBD2. Looked up from germline, CDR1 is SGDLS and CDR2 is YYNGEE. With V trimmed by 0 bases and J by 4 bases, 8 bases remained unmatched. CDR3 length: 17 residues. In nucleotides, the CDR3 is TGTGCCAGCAGCGTAGAGGGGGGGCTAGCGGGAGCAGATACGCAGTATTTT. It yields the protein CASSVEGGLAGADTQYF.

This clonotype showed up many times. The J gene is TRBJ2-7, the V gene TRBV6-1, with TRBD2 matching over 12 bases. This CDR3 is built from 14 residues. Germline CDR1 is MNHNS and CDR2 is SASEGT. The trim removed 8 bases at V and 9 bases at J, leaving 11 bases unmatched. CDR3 DNA: TGTGCCAGCGGACCGGGACTAGCGGGTGTGGGGCAGTACTTC. Encoded protein: CASGPGLAGVGQYF.

This chain links TRBV2 with TRBJ2-7; D is perhaps TRBD2 (5 bases). The CDR3 runs 14 residues. Germline values: CDR1 SNHLY, CDR2 FYNNEI. Trimming stripped 3 bases from V and 3 bases from J, with 12 bases between. The CDR3 nucleotides are TGTGCCAGCAGTGATGGTAGCGCGTACTACGAGCAGTACTTC. The encoded protein is CASSDGSAYYEQYF.

In regard to this clonotype: A clone one base away is much larger, so this may be a read error. The V and J genes are TRBV28 and TRBJ1-4; 9 bases map to TRBD1. This CDR3 is built from 14 residues. The ends lost 7 bases at V and 5 bases at J; junction bases unmatched: 5. Germline V CDR1 and CDR2: MDHEN, SYDVKM. The CDR3 DNA follows: TGTGCCAGCAAACCGACAGGGGGGAATGAAAAACTGTTTTTT. Encoded protein: CASKPTGGNEKLFF.

The chain has TRBV6-1 and TRBJ1-4; D remains ambiguous. The CDR3 is 11 residues long. V lost 3 bases to trimming and J lost 10 bases, with 6 bases between them. Germline V gene sequence: CDR1 MNHNS, CDR2 SASEGT. The CDR3 region has the DNA TGTGCCAGCAGTGACCTACGAAAACTGTTTTTT. Amino acid sequence: CASSDLRKLFF.

This clonotype came up many times. The V and J genes are TRBV20-1 and TRBJ2-3; TRBD2 matches 7 bases. This CDR3 region has 16 residues. V gave up 3 bases and J gave up 3 bases; unmatched junction bases: 12. Germline CDR1 is DFQATT and CDR2 is SNEGSKA (reference sequence). The CDR3 reads CSASSPRREGTDTQYF. For the CDR3, the DNA is TGCAGTGCTAGCTCTCCGCGGAGGGAGGGGACAGATACGCAGTATTTT.

This clonotype was counted ten times or more. The chain joins TRBV28 to TRBJ1-5; D unclear. The V end lost 5 bases, the J end lost 0 bases, and 11 bases lay between the germline ends. This CDR3 region has 15 residues. The germline CDR1 and CDR2 sequences are MDHEN and SYDVKM. Here the CDR3 reads CASSLLTDSNQPQHF. In DNA form, the CDR3 reads TGTGCCAGCAGTCTACTAACAGATAGCAATCAGCCCCAGCATTTT.

This clonotype occurred once. The rearrangement joins TRBV24-1 to TRBJ2-2; 10 nucleotides line up with TRBD1. V lost 0 bases and J lost 5; bases outside the gene matches: 2. The CDR3 has 16 residues. The germline gives CDR1 KGHDR, CDR2 SFDVKD. CDR3 residues: CATSDLTGQGTGELFF. CDR3 DNA sequence: TGTGCCACCAGTGATTTGACGGGACAGGGGACCGGGGAGCTGTTTTTT.

The chain employs TRBV2 and TRBJ1-5; tentative D call: TRBD1 (5 bases). There are 13 residues in the CDR3. Germline V gene lookup returns CDR1 SNHLY and CDR2 FYNNEI. V was clipped by 7 bases and J by 6 bases, with 13 bases between them. For the CDR3, the DNA is TGTGCCAGCAAAGGGACCTTTAGTCAGCCCCAGCATTTT. This encodes CASKGTFSQPQHF.

This clonotype was detected many times. The chain has TRBV20-1 and TRBJ2-3; 8 nucleotides match TRBD1. CDR3 length: 17 residues. V lost 3 bases and J lost 6; bases outside the gene matches: 17. Germline V gene lookup returns CDR1 DFQATT and CDR2 SNEGSKA (reference sequence). CDR3 in amino acids: CSASPWQGAILLDTQYF. CDR3 sequence (DNA): TGCAGTGCTAGTCCGTGGCAGGGGGCCATTCTGTTGGATACGCAGTATTTT.

The chain employs TRBV2 and TRBJ2-3; TRBD2 agrees at 7 bases. CDR1 and CDR2 from the germline V gene are SNHLY and FYNNEI. This CDR3 has 15 residues. V lost 6 bases and J lost 1; bases outside the gene matches: 7. The CDR3 bases are TGTGCCAGCAGAAGGACTAGAGGGGGCACAGATACGCAGTATTTT. It translates to CASRRTRGGTDTQYF.

This clonotype was recorded at least ten times. This chain joins TRBV20-1 and TRBJ1-1; the D gene is possibly TRBD1 (6 bases). Between the trimmed V and J ends, which lost 1 base and 0 bases, there was a span of 9 bases. The CDR3 length is 14 residues. Germline values: CDR1 DFQATT, CDR2 SNEGSKA (reference sequence). The CDR3 loop reads CSARVGGMNTEAFF. DNA for the CDR3: TGCAGTGCTAGAGTAGGGGGAATGAACACTGAAGCTTTCTTT.

This clonotype occurred many times. This sequence joins TRBV28 and TRBJ2-4; D is undetermined. The CDR3 has 14 residues. Per germline, CDR1 MDHEN and CDR2 SYDVKM. V shed 7 bases and J shed 7 bases, with 17 bases lying between them. CDR3 loop: CASTSSVEGNIQYF. The CDR3 nucleotides are TGTGCCAGCACCTCCAGTGTGGAAGGCAACATTCAGTACTTC.

This clonotype was seen more than once but under ten times. The chain carries TRBV20-1 and TRBJ2-1; D not certain. CDR1 is DFQATT, CDR2 SNEGSKA, per germline (reference sequence). The CDR3 runs to 11 residues. V was shortened by 7 bases and J by 4 bases, with 8 bases between the two germline ends. CDR3 nucleotide sequence: TGCAGTGGAATGATGTACAATGAGCAGTTCTTC. This codes for CSGMMYNEQFF.

This clonotype was observed a few times. The chain couples TRBV4-1 to TRBJ2-5; a weak D match, TRBD2 (5 bases). V lost 5 bases to trimming and J lost 5 bases, with 24 bases between them. Germline CDR1 and CDR2: MGHRA and YSYEKL. CDR3 size: 17 residues. CDR3 residues: CASSSRGPSRALETQYF. CDR3 bases: TGCGCCAGCAGCTCCCGGGGTCCTAGCCGAGCCTTGGAGACCCAGTACTTC.

The V call is TRBV6-1, the J call TRBJ1-1; 9 nucleotides align to TRBD1. CDR3 length: 14 residues. Germline loops: CDR1 MNHNS, CDR2 SASEGT. V gave up 7 bases and J gave up 4 bases; unmatched junction bases: 7. CDR3 residues: CASTWTGVRTEAFF. The CDR3 coding sequence is TGTGCCAGCACCTGGACAGGGGTCCGCACTGAAGCTTTCTTT.

This clonotype was observed many times. V gene TRBV18 combines with J gene TRBJ1-1; 8 positions agree with TRBD1. With V trimmed by 4 bases and J by 5 bases, 12 bases remained unmatched. Looked up from germline, CDR1 is KGHSH and CDR2 is LQKENI. The CDR3 length is 16 residues. The chain's CDR3 is CASSHRAGGALTEAFF. The CDR3 DNA reads TGTGCCAGCTCACATCGGGCAGGGGGCGCGTTAACTGAAGCTTTCTTT.